This entry is about one T cell receptor (beta chain). The antigen is undetermined. The sample comes from a study of cytomegalovirus exposure and HLA in healthy donors. Study overall: In a previous analysis, around 110 million unique TCR beta sequences were found from roughly 180 million T cells. Some 85 million unique TCRs, all from HLA-typed donors, were included in an early release of the data.

PCR used 60 Vbeta primers and 13 Jbeta primers. Sequencing was performed with immunoSEQ multiplex PCR; in TCRdb, only in-frame clones are kept and a portion is missing. The sample includes roughly 100,000 clones, roughly 82% of them seen just once. There are 15 residues in the CDR3. The germline V gene encodes CDR1 MNHNS and CDR2 SASEGT. Between the trimmed V and J ends, which lost 2 bases and 4 bases, there was a span of 14 bases. Study-wide findings and caveats: The study put 150 or so TCR beta chains on its list as cytomegalovirus-associated. Later analysis demonstrated an association between a missense DCLRE1C variant and TCR beta V- and J-gene trimming.

The sequence was obtained from a man aged 45-65 years in good health and CMV-seronegative. The rearrangement links TRBV6-1 to TRBJ1-2, with D unresolved. Input material: PBMCs. The CDR3 nucleotides are TGTGCCAGCAGTGAAAGAGCGTTTTTGAGCTATGGCTACACCTTC. Amino acids: CASSERAFLSYGYTF.